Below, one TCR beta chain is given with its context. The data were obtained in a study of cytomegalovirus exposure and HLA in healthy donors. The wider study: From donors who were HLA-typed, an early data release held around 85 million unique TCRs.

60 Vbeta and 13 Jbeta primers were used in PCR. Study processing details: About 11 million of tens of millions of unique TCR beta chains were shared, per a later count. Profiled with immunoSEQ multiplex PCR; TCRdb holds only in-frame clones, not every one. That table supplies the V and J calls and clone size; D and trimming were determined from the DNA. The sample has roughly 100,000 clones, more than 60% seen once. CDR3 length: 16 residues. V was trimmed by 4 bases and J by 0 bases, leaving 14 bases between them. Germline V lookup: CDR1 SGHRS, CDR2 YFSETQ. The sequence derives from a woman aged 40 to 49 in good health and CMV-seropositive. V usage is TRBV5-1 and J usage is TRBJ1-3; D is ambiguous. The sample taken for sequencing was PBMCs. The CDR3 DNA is TGCGCCAGCAGCGCTGACATGTTGCACTCTGGAAACACCATATATTTT. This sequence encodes CASSADMLHSGNTIYF.